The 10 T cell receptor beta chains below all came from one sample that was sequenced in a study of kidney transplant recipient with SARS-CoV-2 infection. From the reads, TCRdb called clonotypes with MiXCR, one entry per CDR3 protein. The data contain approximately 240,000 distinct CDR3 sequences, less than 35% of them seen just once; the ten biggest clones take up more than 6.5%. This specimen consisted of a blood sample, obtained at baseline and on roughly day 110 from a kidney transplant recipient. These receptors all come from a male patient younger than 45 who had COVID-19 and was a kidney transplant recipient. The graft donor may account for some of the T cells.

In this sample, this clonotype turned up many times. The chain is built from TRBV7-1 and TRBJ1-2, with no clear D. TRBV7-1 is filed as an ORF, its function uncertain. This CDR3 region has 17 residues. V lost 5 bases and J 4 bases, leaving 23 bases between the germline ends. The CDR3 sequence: CASSIWNHEGKTYGYTF. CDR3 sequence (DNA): TGTGCCAGCAGCATCTGGAATCACGAGGGAAAGACCTATGGCTACACCTTC.

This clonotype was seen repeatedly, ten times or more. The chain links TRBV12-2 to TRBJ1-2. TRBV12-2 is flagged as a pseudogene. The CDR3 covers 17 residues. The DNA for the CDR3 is TGTGCAAGTCGCTACAATGGGACTCCACGAAAGACCTATGGCTACACCTTC. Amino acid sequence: CASRYNGTPRKTYGYTF.

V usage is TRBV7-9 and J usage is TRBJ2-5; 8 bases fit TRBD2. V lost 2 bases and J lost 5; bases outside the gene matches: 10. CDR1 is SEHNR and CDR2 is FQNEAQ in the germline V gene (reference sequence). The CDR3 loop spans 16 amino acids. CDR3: CASSLTGLAGGETQYF. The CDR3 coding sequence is TGTGCCAGCAGCTTAACGGGTCTAGCGGGTGGGGAGACCCAGTACTTC.

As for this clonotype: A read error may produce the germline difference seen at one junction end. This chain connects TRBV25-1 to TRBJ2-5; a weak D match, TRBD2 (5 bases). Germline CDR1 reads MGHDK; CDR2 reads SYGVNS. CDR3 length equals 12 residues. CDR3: CASRRGVETQCF. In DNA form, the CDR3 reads TGTGCCAGCCGTCGGGGTGTAGAGACCCAGTGCTTC.

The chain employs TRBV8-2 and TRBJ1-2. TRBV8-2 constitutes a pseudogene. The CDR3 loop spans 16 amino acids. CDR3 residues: CGSVLRDSRKTYGYTF. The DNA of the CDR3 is TGTGGCAGTGTATTGCGTGATAGCCGAAAGACCTATGGCTACACCTTC.

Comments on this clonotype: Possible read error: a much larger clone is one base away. CDR3 sequence: CNARDRRASEHNEQFF. The CDR3 DNA is TGCAATGCTAGAGACCGGCGGGCTAGCGAGCACAATGAGCAGTTCTTC. The V gene is TRBV20-1, the J gene TRBJ2-1, with a possible D match to TRBD2 (6 bases). Germline V gives CDR1 DFQATT, CDR2 SNEGSKA (reference sequence). The CDR3 extends over 16 amino acids.

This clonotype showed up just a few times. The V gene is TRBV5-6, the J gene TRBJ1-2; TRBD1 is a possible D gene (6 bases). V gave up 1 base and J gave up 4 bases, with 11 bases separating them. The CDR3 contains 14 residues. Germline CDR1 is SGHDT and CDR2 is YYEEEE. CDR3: CASSLLQGSYGYTF. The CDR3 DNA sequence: TGTGCCAGCAGCTTGCTGCAGGGGAGCTATGGCTACACCTTC.

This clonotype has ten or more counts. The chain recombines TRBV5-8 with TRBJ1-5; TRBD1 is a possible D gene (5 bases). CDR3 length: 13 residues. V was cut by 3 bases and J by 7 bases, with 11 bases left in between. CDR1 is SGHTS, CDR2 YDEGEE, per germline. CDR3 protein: CASSYEGLQPQHF. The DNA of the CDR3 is TGTGCCAGCAGCTATGAGGGGTTACAGCCCCAGCATTTT.

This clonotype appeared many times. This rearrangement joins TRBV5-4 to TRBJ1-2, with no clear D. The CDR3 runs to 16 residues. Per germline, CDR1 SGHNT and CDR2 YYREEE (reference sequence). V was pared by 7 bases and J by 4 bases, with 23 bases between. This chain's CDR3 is CASARLVPGKTYGYTF. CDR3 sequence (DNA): TGTGCCAGCGCCCGTCTCGTACCAGGAAAGACCTATGGCTACACCTTC.

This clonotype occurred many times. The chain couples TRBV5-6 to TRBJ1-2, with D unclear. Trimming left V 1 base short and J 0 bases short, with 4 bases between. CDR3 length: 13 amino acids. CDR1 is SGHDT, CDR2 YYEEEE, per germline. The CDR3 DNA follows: TGTGCCAGCAGCTTGACCCCTAACTATGGCTACACCTTC. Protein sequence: CASSLTPNYGYTF. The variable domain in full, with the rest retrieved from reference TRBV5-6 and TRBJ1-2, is DAGVTQSPTHLIKTRGQQVTLRCSPKSGHDTVSWYQQALGQGPQFIFQYYEEEERQRGNFPDRFSGHQFPNYSSELNVNALLLGDSALYLCASSLTPNYGYTFGSGTRLTVV.